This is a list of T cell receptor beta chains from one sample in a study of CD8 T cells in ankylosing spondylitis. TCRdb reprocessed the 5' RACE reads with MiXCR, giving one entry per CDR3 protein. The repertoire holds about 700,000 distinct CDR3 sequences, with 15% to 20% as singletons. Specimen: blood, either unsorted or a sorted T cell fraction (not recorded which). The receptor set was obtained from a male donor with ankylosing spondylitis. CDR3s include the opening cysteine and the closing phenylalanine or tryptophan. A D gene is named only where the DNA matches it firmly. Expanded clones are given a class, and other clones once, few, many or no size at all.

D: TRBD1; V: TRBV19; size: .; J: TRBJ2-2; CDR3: CAGQGLGTGELFF; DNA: TGTGCCGGACAGGGTTTGGGCACCGGGGAGCTGTTTTTT
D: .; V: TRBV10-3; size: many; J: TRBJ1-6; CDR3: CAIMGDVDSPLHF; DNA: TGTGCCATCATGGGGGACGTAGATTCACCCCTCCACTTT
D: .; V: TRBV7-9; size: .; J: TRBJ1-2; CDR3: CASSPDGAANYGYTF; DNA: TGTGCCAGCAGCCCAGACGGGGCGGCTAACTATGGCTACACCTTC
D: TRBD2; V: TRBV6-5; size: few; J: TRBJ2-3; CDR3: CASSSIPGTSGRLTDTQYF; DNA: TGTGCCAGCAGTTCCATACCTGGGACTAGCGGGAGGTTGACAGATACGCAGTATTTT
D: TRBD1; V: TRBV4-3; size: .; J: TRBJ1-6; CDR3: CASSQDRDSGSPLHF; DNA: TGCGCCAGCAGCCAAGATAGGGACAGTGGATCACCCCTCCACTTT
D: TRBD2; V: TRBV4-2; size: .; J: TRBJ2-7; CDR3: CASSPSGTSGRAFTYEQYF; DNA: TGTGCCAGCAGCCCGTCCGGGACTAGCGGGAGGGCCTTTACCTACGAGCAGTACTTC
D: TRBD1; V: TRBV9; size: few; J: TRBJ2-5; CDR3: CASSTSPGTGGETQYF; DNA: TGTGCCAGCAGCACCTCCCCTGGGACAGGGGGAGAGACCCAGTACTTC
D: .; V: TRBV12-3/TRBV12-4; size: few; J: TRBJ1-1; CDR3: CASSLTAALNTEAFF; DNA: TGTGCCAGCAGTTTAACGGCAGCGCTGAACACTGAAGCTTTCTTT
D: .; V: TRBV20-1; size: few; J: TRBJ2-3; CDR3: CSARPVSTQYF; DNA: TGCAGTGCCCGACCGGTTTCAACGCAGTATTTT
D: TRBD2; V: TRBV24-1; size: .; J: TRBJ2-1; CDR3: CATSGGGATEQFF; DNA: TGTGCCACCAGCGGCGGGGGGGCCACTGAGCAGTTCTTC
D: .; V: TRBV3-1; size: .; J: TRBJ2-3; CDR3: CASSQDQASTPVTDTQYF; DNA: TGTGCCAGCAGCCAAGATCAAGCTAGCACGCCAGTCACAGATACGCAGTATTTT
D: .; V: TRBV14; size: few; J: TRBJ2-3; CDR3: CASSQDRYTQYF; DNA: TGTGCCAGCAGCCAAGACAGATATACGCAGTATTTT
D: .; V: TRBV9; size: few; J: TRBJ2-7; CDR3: CASSHTDFSDEQYF; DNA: TGTGCCAGCAGCCACACAGACTTCAGCGACGAGCAGTACTTC
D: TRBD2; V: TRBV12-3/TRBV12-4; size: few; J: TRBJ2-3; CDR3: CASSHRYSGGYKADTQYF; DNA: TGTGCCAGCAGCCACCGATACTCGGGAGGCTATAAAGCAGATACGCAGTATTTT
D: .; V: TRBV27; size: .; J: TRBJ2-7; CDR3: CASSSAGNTYEQYF; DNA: TGTGCCAGCAGTTCGGCAGGGAATACCTACGAGCAGTACTTC
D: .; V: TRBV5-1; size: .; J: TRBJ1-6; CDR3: CASTGADYNSPLHF; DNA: TGCGCCAGCACGGGGGCAGACTATAATTCACCCCTCCACTTT
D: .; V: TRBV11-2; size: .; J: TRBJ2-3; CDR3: CASSLDFSDTQYF; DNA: TGTGCCAGCAGCTTAGATTTTAGTGATACGCAGTATTTT
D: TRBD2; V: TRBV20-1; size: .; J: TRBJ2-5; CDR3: CAGVQETQYF; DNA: TGCGCGGGGGTTCAAGAGACCCAGTACTTC
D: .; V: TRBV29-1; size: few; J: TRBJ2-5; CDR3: CSVSGQGGTQYF; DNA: .
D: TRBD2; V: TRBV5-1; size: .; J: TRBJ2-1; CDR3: CASSSTSGGNNEQFF; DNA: TGCGCCAGCAGCTCGACTAGCGGGGGCAACAATGAGCAGTTCTTC
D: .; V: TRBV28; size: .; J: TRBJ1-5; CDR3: CASSLAQAPYSNQPQHF; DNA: TGTGCCAGCAGTTTGGCTCAGGCACCCTATAGCAATCAGCCCCAGCATTTT
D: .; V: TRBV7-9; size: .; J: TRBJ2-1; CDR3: CASSLADGNEQFF; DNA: TGTGCCAGCAGCTTAGCGGATGGGAATGAGCAGTTCTTC
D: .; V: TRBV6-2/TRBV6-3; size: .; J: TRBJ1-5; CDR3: CASTPAISSEQHF; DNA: TGTGCCAGCACCCCCGCCATAAGTAGCGAACAGCATTTT
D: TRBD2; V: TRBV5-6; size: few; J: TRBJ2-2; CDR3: CASSYGLAEAGELFF; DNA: TGTGCCAGCAGCTACGGACTAGCGGAGGCCGGGGAGCTGTTTTTT
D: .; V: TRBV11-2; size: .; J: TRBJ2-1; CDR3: CASSLELVGNEQFF; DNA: TGTGCCAGCAGCTTAGAGCTAGTCGGGAATGAGCAGTTCTTC
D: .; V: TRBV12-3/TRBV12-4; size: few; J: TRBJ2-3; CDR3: CASRILGTQYF; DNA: TGTGCCAGCAGGATACTTGGTACGCAGTATTTT
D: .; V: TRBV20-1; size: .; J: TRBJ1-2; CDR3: CSARPGLLRRGYTF; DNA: TGCAGTGCTAGACCGGGACTCCTTCGTCGGGGCTACACCTTC
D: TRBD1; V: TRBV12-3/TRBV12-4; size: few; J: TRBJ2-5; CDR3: CASSIDRVETQYF; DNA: TGTGCCAGCAGCATAGACAGGGTCGAGACCCAGTACTTC
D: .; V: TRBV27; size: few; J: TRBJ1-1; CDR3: CASSLRQIDEAFF; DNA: TGTGCCAGCAGTTTAAGGCAGATTGATGAAGCTTTCTTT
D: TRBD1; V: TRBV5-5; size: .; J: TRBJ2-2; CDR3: CASSLVQGVPGELFF; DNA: TGTGCCAGCAGCTTGGTACAGGGGGTCCCCGGGGAGCTGTTTTTT
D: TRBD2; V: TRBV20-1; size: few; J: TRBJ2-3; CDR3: CSARSDGTSGSIGTDTQYF; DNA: TGCAGTGCTAGATCGGACGGGACTAGCGGGAGCATAGGCACAGATACGCAGTATTTT
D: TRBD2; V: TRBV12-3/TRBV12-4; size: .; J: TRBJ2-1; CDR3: CASSSSGRGLFF; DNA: TGTGCCAGCAGTTCAAGCGGGAGGGGTCTGTTCTTC
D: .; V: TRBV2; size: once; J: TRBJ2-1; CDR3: CASRRGGLADNEQFF; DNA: TGTGCCAGCAGGAGGGGGGGTCTAGCGGACAATGAGCAGTTCTTC
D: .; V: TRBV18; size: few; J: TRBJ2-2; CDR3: CASSPAKVDTGELFF; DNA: TGTGCCAGCTCACCGGCTAAGGTCGACACCGGGGAGCTGTTTTTT
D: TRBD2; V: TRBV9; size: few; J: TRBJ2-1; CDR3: CASSARTSGERNEQFF; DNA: TGTGCCAGCAGCGCACGGACTAGCGGTGAGCGGAATGAGCAGTTCTTC
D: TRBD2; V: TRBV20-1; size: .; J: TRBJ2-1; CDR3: CSARRTRGSYNEQFF; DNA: TGCAGTGCTCGAAGGACTAGAGGCTCCTACAATGAGCAGTTCTTC
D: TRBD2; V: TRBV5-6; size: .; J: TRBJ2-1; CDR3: CASGPGGDEQFF; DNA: TGTGCCAGCGGCCCGGGGGGGGACGAGCAGTTCTTC
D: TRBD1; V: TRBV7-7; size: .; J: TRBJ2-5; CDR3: CASSAAAWDTQGETQYF; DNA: TGTGCTAGCAGCGCAGCCGCCTGGGACACACAGGGGGAGACCCAGTACTTC
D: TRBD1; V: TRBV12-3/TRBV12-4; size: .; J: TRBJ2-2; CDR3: CASSSNRGRDTGELFF; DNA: TGTGCCAGCAGTTCGAACAGGGGGCGCGACACCGGGGAGCTGTTTTTT
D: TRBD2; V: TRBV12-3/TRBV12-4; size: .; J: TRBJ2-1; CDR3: CASRTKAGLAHEQFF; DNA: TGTGCCAGCAGGACCAAGGCGGGACTAGCCCATGAGCAGTTCTTC
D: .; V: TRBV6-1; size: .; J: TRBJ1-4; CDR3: CASSETRPRNEKLFF; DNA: TGTGCCAGCAGTGAAACCCGTCCACGTAATGAAAAACTGTTTTTT
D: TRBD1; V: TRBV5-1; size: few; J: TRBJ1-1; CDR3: CASSLTGTGNTEAFF; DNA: TGCGCCAGCAGCTTGACCGGGACAGGGAACACTGAAGCTTTCTTT
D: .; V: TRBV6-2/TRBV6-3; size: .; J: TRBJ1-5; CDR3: CASSTGGAGYSNQPQHF; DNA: TGTGCCAGCAGTACCGGAGGGGCTGGGTATAGCAATCAGCCCCAGCATTTT
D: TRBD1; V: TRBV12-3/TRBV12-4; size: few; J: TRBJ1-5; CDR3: CASSGQGSISNQPQHF; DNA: TGTGCCAGCAGCGGACAGGGGAGTATCAGCAATCAGCCCCAGCATTTT
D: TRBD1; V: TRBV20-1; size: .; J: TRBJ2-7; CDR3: CSARDLGGTGGPYEQYF; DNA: TGCAGTGCTAGAGATCTGGGTGGAACAGGGGGCCCCTACGAGCAGTACTTC
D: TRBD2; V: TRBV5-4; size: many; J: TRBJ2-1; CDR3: CASSFLTSDEQFF; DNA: TGTGCCAGCAGCTTCTTAACTAGCGATGAGCAGTTCTTC
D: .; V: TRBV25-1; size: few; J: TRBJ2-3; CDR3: CASSEPSTDTQYF; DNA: TGTGCCAGCAGTGAACCCTCCACAGATACGCAGTATTTT
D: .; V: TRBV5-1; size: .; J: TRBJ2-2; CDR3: CASSLGRTTGELFF; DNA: TGCGCCAGCAGCTTGGGTCGGACCACCGGGGAGCTGTTTTTT
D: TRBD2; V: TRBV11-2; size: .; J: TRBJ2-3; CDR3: CASSLVGTRADTQYF; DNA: TGTGCCAGCAGCTTAGTAGGGACTAGGGCAGATACGCAGTATTTT
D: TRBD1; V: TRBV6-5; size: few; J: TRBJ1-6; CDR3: CASSYSGTVFSPLHF; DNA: TGTGCCAGCAGTTACTCCGGGACAGTGTTCTCACCCCTCCACTTT
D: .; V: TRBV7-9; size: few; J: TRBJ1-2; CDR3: CASSSPGHYYGYTF; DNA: TGTGCCAGCAGCTCGCCGGGACACTACTATGGCTACACCTTC
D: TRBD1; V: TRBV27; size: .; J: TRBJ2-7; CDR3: CASQGQGYHEQYF; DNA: TGTGCCAGTCAGGGACAGGGGTACCACGAGCAGTACTTC
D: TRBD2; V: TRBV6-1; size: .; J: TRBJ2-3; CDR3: CASSEVTSGGGTDTQYF; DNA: TGTGCCAGCAGTGAGGTGACTAGCGGGGGGGGCACAGATACGCAGTATTTT
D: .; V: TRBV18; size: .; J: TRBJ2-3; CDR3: CASSWATGTDTQYF; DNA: TGTGCCAGCTCCTGGGCGACGGGCACAGATACGCAGTATTTT
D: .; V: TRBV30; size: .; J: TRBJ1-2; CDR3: CAWASDTNYGYTF; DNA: TGTGCCTGGGCATCGGACACGAACTATGGCTACACCTTC
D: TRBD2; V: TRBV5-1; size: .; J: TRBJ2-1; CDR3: CASSVLAGGLEQFF; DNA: TGCGCCAGCAGCGTGCTAGCGGGGGGTTTAGAGCAGTTCTTC
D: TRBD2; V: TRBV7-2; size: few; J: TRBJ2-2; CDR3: CASSSGTNAGELFF; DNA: TGTGCCAGCAGCTCCGGGACTAACGCCGGGGAGCTGTTTTTT